This record looks at one T cell receptor (beta chain) sequence and its context. Original methodology: Amplified reference gene primers provided the basis for estimating nucleated cell counts. Using immunoSEQ multiplex PCR, the repertoire was profiled, and TCRdb retains in-frame clones only, with some absent. V and J calls plus clone size are reproduced from that table; the DNA served to infer D and trimming. The table records approximately 230,000 clones, roughly 80% of them present only once. This sample is drawn from a study of blood T cell repertoires in COVID-19. About the study: COVID-19 samples, acute and convalescent, were from the United States, Italy and Spain. T cells, B-cell-depleted T cells, or PBMCs supplied cDNA or gDNA.

This CDR3 comprises 16 residues. Trimming left V 0 bases short and J 7 bases short, with 18 bases between. Germline V gene sequence: CDR1 MGHRA, CDR2 YSYEKL. The chain couples TRBV4-1 to TRBJ1-2; the D gene is possibly TRBD1 (6 bases). The sequence derives from a man older than 75 with acute or convalescent COVID-19. The sample taken for sequencing was peripheral blood. This chain's CDR3 is CASSQDSGAPWSGYTF. In DNA form, the CDR3 reads TGCGCCAGCAGCCAAGATTCAGGGGCCCCCTGGAGTGGCTACACCTTC.